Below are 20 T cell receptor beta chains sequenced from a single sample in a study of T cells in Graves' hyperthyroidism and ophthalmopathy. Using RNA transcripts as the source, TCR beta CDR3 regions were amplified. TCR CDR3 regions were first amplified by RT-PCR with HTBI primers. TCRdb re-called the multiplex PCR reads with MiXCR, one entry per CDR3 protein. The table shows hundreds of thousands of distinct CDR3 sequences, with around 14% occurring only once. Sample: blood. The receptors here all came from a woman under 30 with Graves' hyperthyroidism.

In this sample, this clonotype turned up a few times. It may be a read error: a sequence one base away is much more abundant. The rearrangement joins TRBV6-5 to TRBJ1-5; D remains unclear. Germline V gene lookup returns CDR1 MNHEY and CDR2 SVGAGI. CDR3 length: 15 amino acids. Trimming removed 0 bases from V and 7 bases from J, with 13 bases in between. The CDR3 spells CASSYSRNDAQPQHF. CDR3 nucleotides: TGTGCCAGCAGTTACTCCCGGAACGATGCCCAGCCCCAGCATTTT.

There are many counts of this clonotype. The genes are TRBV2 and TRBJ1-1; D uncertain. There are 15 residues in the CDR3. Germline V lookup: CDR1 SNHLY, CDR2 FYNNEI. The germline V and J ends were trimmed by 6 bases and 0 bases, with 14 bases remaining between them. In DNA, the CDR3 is TGTGCCAGCAGGGAAACCTCGACGGTGAACACTGAAGCTTTCTTT. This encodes CASRETSTVNTEAFF.

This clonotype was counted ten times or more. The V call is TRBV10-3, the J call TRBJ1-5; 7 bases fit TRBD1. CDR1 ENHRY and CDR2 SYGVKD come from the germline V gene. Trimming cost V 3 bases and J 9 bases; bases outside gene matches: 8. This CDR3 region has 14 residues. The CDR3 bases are TGTGCCATCAGTGAAATACAGGGGCGATCGCCCCAGCATTTT. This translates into CAISEIQGRSPQHF.

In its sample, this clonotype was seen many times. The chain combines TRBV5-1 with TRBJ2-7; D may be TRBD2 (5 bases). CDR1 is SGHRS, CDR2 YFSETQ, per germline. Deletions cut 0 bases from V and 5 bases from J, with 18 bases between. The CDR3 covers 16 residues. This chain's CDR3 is CASSLAWSGAQDEQYF. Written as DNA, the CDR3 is TGCGCCAGCAGCTTGGCCTGGAGCGGAGCCCAAGACGAGCAGTACTTC.

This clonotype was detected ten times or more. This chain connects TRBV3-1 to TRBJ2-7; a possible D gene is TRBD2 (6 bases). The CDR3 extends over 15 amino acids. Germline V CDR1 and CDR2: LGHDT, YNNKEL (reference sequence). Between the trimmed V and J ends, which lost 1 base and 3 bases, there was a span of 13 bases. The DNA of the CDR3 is TGTGCCAGCAGCCAAGGAGGGACTTCCTTCTACGAGCAGTACTTC. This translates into CASSQGGTSFYEQYF.

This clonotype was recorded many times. This CDR3 is CASSWRQGSADTQYF. CDR3 sequence (DNA): TGTGCCAGCAGCTGGAGACAGGGAAGCGCAGATACGCAGTATTTT. This rearrangement joins TRBV7-9 to TRBJ2-3; 7 bases align to TRBD1. This CDR3 region has 15 residues. Germline lookup yields CDR1 SEHNR and CDR2 FQNEAQ (reference sequence). V was pared by 4 bases and J by 4 bases, with 8 bases of the junction left unmatched.

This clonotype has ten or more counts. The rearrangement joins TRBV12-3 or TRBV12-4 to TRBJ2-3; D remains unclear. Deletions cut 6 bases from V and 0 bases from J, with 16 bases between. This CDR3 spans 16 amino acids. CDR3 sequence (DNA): TGTGCCAGCAGCCCCCTAGGGCTCCAGAGCACAGATACGCAGTATTTT. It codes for CASSPLGLQSTDTQYF.

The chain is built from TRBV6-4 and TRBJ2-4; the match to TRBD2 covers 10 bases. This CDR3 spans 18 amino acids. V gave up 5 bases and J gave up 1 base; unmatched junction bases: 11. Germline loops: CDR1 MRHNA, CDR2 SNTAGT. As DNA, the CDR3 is TGTGCCAGCAGTTACGTCGGAAGCGGGGGGGCGGCCAAAAACATTCAGTACTTC. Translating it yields CASSYVGSGGAAKNIQYF.

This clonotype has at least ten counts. The DNA for the CDR3 is TGTGCCAGCAGCCGCATCGGGGGGAACAATTCACCCCTCCACTTT. This sequence encodes CASSRIGGNNSPLHF. V gene TRBV7-9 combines with J gene TRBJ1-6, with a tentative D call TRBD1 (5 bases). Trimming removed 5 bases from V and 7 bases from J, with 15 bases in between. The CDR3 length is 15 residues. Germline V gene lookup returns CDR1 SEHNR and CDR2 FQNEAQ (reference sequence). Combining the CDR3 with reference TRBV7-9 and TRBJ1-6 gives the whole variable domain DTGVSQNPRHKITKRGQNVTFRCDPISEHNRLYWYRQTLGQGPEFLTYFQNEAQLEKSRLLSDRFSAERPKGSFSTLEIQRTEQGDSAMYLCASSRIGGNNSPLHFGNGTRLTVT.

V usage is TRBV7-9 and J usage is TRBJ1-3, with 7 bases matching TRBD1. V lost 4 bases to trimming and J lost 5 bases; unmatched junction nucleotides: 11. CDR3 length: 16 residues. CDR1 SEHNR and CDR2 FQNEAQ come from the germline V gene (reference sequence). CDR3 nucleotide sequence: TGTGCCAGCAGCTCGACAGGGAACTCGCGTAGAAACACCATATATTTT. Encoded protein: CASSSTGNSRRNTIYF.

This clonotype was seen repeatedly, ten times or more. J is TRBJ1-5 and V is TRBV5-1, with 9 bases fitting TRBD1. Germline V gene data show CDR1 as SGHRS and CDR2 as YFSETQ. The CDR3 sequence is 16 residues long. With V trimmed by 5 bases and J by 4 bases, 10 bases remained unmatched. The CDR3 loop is CASSTSPTGGNQPQHF. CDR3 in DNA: TGCGCCAGCAGTACGAGCCCGACAGGGGGAAATCAGCCCCAGCATTTT.

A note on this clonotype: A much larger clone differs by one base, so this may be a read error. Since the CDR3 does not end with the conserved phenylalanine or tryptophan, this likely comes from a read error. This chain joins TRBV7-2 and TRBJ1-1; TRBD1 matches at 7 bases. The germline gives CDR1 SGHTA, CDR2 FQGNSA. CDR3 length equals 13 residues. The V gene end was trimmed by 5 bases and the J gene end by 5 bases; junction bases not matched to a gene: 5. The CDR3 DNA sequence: TGTGCCAGCAGCATAGGGACAGAAACTGAAGCTTTCCTT. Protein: CASSIGTETEAFL.

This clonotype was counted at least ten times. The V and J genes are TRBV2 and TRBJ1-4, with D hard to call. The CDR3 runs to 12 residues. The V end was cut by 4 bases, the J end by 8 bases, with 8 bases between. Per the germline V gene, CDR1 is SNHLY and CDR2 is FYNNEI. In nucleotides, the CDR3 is TGTGCCAGCAGTGTAGTATCGGAAAAACTGTTTTTT. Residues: CASSVVSEKLFF.

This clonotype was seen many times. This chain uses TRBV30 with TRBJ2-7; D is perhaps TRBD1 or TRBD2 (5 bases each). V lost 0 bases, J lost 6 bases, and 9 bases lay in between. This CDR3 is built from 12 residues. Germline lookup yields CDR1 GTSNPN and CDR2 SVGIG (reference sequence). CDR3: CAWSVLRGEQYF. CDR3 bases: TGTGCCTGGAGTGTCCTGAGGGGCGAGCAGTACTTC.

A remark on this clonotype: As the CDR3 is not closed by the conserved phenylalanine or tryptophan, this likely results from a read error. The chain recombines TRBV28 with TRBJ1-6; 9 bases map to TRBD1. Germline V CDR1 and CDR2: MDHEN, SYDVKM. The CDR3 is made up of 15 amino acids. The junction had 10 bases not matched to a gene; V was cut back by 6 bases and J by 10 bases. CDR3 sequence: CASRSPGQGGSPLHL. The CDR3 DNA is TGTGCCAGCAGGTCCCCGGGACAGGGTGGCTCACCCCTCCACCTT.

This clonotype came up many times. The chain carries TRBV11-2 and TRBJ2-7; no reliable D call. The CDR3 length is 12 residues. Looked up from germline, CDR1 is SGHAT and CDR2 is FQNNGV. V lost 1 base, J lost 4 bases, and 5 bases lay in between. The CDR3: CASSLVFYEQYF. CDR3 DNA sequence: TGTGCCAGCAGCTTAGTGTTTTACGAGCAGTACTTC.

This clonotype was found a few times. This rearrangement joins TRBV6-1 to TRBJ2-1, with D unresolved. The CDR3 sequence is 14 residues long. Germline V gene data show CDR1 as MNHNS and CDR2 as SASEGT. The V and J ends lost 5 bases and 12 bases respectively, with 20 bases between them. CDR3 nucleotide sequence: TGTGCCAGCAGTCCTATCCCCCTTCACGGAATGCAGTTCTTC. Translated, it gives CASSPIPLHGMQFF.

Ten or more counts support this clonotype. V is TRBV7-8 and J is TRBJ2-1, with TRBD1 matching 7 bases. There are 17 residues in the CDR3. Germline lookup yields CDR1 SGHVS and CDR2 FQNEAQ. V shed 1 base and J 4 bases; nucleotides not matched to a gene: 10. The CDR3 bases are TGTGCCAGCAGCTTAGGACGACAGGGACGGGTGTACAATGAGCAGTTCTTC. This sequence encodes CASSLGRQGRVYNEQFF.

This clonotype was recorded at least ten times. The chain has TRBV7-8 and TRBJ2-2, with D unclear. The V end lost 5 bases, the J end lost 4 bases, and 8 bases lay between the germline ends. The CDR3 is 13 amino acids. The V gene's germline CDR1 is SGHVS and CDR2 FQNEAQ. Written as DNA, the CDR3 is TGTGCCAGCAGCCCTGTGACCACCGGGGAGCTGTTTTTT. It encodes CASSPVTTGELFF.

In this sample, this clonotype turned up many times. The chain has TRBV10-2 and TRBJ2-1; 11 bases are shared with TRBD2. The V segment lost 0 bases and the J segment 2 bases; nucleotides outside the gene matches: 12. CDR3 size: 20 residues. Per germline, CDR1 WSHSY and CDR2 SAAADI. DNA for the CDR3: TGCGCCAGCAGTGAGTCAGGGTCTAGCGGGAGGACGGGTACCTACAATGAGCAGTTCTTC. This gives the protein CASSESGSSGRTGTYNEQFF.